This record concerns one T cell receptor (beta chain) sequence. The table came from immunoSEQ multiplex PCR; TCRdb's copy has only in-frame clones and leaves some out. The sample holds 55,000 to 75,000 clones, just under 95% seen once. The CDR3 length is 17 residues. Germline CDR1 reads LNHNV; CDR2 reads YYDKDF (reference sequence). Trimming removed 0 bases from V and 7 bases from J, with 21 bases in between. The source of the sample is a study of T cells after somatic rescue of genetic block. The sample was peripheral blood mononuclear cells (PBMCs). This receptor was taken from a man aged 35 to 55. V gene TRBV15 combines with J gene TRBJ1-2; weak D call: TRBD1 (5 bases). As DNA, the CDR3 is TGTGCCACCAGCAGAGATACGCGGGCTCAGGGATTCGGTGGCTACACCTTC. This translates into CATSRDTRAQGFGGYTF.